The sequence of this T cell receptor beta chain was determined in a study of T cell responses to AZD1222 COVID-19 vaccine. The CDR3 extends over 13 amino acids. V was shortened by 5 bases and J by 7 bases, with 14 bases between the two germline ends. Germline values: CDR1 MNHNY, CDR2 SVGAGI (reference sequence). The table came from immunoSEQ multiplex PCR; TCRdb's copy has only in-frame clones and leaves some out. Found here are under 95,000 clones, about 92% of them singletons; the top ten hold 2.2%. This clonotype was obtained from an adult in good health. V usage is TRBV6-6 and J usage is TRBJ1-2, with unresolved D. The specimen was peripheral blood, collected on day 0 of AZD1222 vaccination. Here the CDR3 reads CASSDESIAGYTF. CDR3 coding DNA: TGTGCCAGCAGTGACGAGTCCATCGCTGGCTACACCTTC.